These T cell receptor beta chains were read from a single sample in a study of blood T cell repertoires in COVID-19. Data came from immunoSEQ multiplex PCR; TCRdb stores just in-frame clones and leaves some out. Of about 58,000 clones in the sample, 80% to 90% were seen once. The material sequenced was peripheral blood. These TCRs come from a woman between 65 and 79 years old with active COVID-19. Both conserved end residues are part of each CDR3. D genes are given only for firm matches. Expanded clones get a size class; other rows say once, few or many, or leave the size out.

v_call: TRBV6-5
clone_size: -
d_call: TRBD1
j_call: TRBJ2-1
cdr3_aa: CASSSTGGIYNEQFF
cdr3_nt: TGTGCCAGCAGTTCCACAGGGGGCATTTACAATGAGCAGTTCTTC

v_call: TRBV28
clone_size: -
d_call: -
j_call: TRBJ1-1
cdr3_aa: CASSSRVHEAFF
cdr3_nt: TGTGCCAGCAGTTCCCGAGTCCATGAAGCTTTCTTT

v_call: TRBV24-1
clone_size: -
d_call: TRBD1
j_call: TRBJ2-1
cdr3_aa: CATSDTDRVAFYEQFF
cdr3_nt: TGTGCCACCAGTGATACCGACAGGGTCGCTTTCTATGAGCAGTTCTTC

v_call: TRBV7-3
clone_size: -
d_call: TRBD2
j_call: TRBJ2-1
cdr3_aa: CASSLAGVGNEQFF
cdr3_nt: TGTGCCAGCAGCTTAGCGGGAGTCGGTAATGAGCAGTTCTTC

v_call: TRBV7-8
clone_size: few
d_call: TRBD2
j_call: TRBJ2-7
cdr3_aa: CASSLYIRDSGTKGQYF
cdr3_nt: TGTGCCAGCAGCTTATACATCAGGGATAGCGGGACTAAAGGGCAGTACTTC

v_call: TRBV6-5
clone_size: once
d_call: -
j_call: TRBJ2-1
cdr3_aa: CASSLTRSSYNEQFF
cdr3_nt: TGTGCCAGCAGTTTGACTAGGAGCTCCTACAATGAGCAGTTCTTC

v_call: TRBV30
clone_size: -
d_call: TRBD2
j_call: TRBJ2-7
cdr3_aa: CAWSVEGGRAWEQYF
cdr3_nt: TGTGCCTGGAGTGTAGAAGGCGGGAGGGCCTGGGAGCAGTACTTC

v_call: TRBV3-1/TRBV3-2
clone_size: -
d_call: -
j_call: TRBJ2-1
cdr3_aa: CASSQDFRTNEQFF
cdr3_nt: TGTGCCAGCAGCCAAGATTTTCGCACTAATGAGCAGTTCTTC

v_call: TRBV19
clone_size: -
d_call: -
j_call: TRBJ1-3
cdr3_aa: CASSILAAGNTIYF
cdr3_nt: TGTGCCAGTAGTATATTGGCCGCTGGAAACACCATATATTTT

v_call: TRBV4-1
clone_size: once
d_call: -
j_call: TRBJ1-4
cdr3_aa: CASSHGRTNEKLFF
cdr3_nt: TGCGCCAGCAGCCATGGTCGGACTAATGAAAAACTGTTTTTT

v_call: TRBV5-1
clone_size: -
d_call: -
j_call: TRBJ1-1
cdr3_aa: CASSPAGGGDEAFF
cdr3_nt: TGCGCCAGCAGCCCGGCGGGGGGGGGAGATGAAGCTTTCTTT

v_call: TRBV15
clone_size: -
d_call: TRBD2
j_call: TRBJ2-7
cdr3_aa: CATSERAGAYEQYF
cdr3_nt: TGTGCCACCAGCGAAAGGGCGGGAGCTTACGAGCAGTACTTC

v_call: TRBV5-1
clone_size: -
d_call: TRBD2
j_call: TRBJ2-4
cdr3_aa: CASSLGLGGNIQYF
cdr3_nt: TGCGCCAGCAGCTTGGGCCTCGGGGGGAACATTCAGTACTTC

v_call: TRBV6-6
clone_size: -
d_call: -
j_call: TRBJ2-1
cdr3_aa: CASSRARLESSYNEQFF
cdr3_nt: TGTGCCAGCAGTCGAGCAAGATTAGAAAGCTCCTACAATGAGCAGTTCTTC

v_call: TRBV19
clone_size: -
d_call: TRBD2
j_call: TRBJ2-1
cdr3_aa: CASSFRREYNEQFF
cdr3_nt: TGTGCCAGTAGTTTTCGGCGGGAGTACAATGAGCAGTTCTTC

v_call: TRBV11-3
clone_size: -
d_call: TRBD2
j_call: TRBJ2-1
cdr3_aa: CASSLASGFGNEQFF
cdr3_nt: TGTGCCAGCAGCTTGGCTAGCGGCTTCGGGAATGAGCAGTTCTTC

v_call: TRBV7-9
clone_size: -
d_call: TRBD2
j_call: TRBJ2-7
cdr3_aa: CASSTAGAREQYF
cdr3_nt: TGTGCCAGCAGCACAGCGGGAGCTCGGGAGCAGTACTTC

v_call: TRBV2
clone_size: -
d_call: -
j_call: TRBJ2-7
cdr3_aa: CASSGGRTEQYF
cdr3_nt: TGTGCCAGCAGTGGGGGGCGTACCGAGCAGTACTTC

v_call: TRBV7-2
clone_size: -
d_call: -
j_call: TRBJ1-2
cdr3_aa: CASSLTGNGYTF
cdr3_nt: TGTGCCAGCAGCTTGACAGGAAATGGCTACACCTTC

v_call: TRBV5-1
clone_size: -
d_call: -
j_call: TRBJ1-1
cdr3_aa: CASSLDPGGYTEAFF
cdr3_nt: TGCGCCAGCAGCTTAGACCCAGGAGGTTACACTGAAGCTTTCTTT

v_call: TRBV15
clone_size: -
d_call: -
j_call: TRBJ1-6
cdr3_aa: CATTWSRGDSPLHF
cdr3_nt: TGTGCCACCACATGGTCCAGGGGCGATTCACCCCTCCACTTT

v_call: TRBV3-1/TRBV3-2
clone_size: -
d_call: -
j_call: TRBJ1-2
cdr3_aa: CASSQDSGAHGYAF
cdr3_nt: TGTGCCAGCAGCCAAGATTCTGGGGCCCATGGCTACGCCTTC

v_call: TRBV27
clone_size: once
d_call: TRBD1
j_call: TRBJ2-7
cdr3_aa: CASSFAITGTGVEQYF
cdr3_nt: TGTGCCAGCAGTTTCGCGATTACCGGGACAGGGGTCGAGCAGTACTTC

v_call: TRBV3-1/TRBV3-2
clone_size: -
d_call: -
j_call: TRBJ1-6
cdr3_aa: CASSQDAAANSPLHF
cdr3_nt: TGTGCCAGCAGCCAAGATGCGGCAGCTAATTCACCCCTCCACTTT

v_call: TRBV19
clone_size: -
d_call: TRBD1
j_call: TRBJ2-2
cdr3_aa: CASSIGDRGTGELFF
cdr3_nt: TGTGCCAGTAGTATAGGTGACAGGGGCACCGGGGAGCTGTTTTTT

v_call: TRBV4-1
clone_size: -
d_call: TRBD1
j_call: TRBJ1-2
cdr3_aa: CASSQPGQRNYGYTF
cdr3_nt: TGCGCCAGCAGCCAACCGGGACAGCGGAACTATGGCTACACCTTC

v_call: TRBV4-1
clone_size: -
d_call: TRBD2
j_call: TRBJ2-2
cdr3_aa: CASSQVYQTSGRDNTGELFF
cdr3_nt: TGCGCCAGCAGCCAAGTCTACCAAACTAGCGGGAGGGATAACACCGGGGAGCTGTTTTTT

v_call: TRBV28
clone_size: -
d_call: TRBD1
j_call: TRBJ1-2
cdr3_aa: CASSLPRDRGRLYGYTF
cdr3_nt: TGTGCCAGCAGTTTGCCCCGGGACAGGGGGCGACTCTATGGCTACACCTTC

v_call: TRBV10-3
clone_size: -
d_call: -
j_call: TRBJ2-2
cdr3_aa: CAISGRGTGELFF
cdr3_nt: TGTGCCATCAGTGGGAGGGGCACCGGGGAGCTGTTTTTT

v_call: TRBV5-1
clone_size: -
d_call: -
j_call: TRBJ1-1
cdr3_aa: CASSLVPGQGTEAFF
cdr3_nt: TGCGCCAGCAGCTTGGTTCCGGGTCAAGGAACTGAAGCTTTCTTT

v_call: TRBV19
clone_size: -
d_call: TRBD2
j_call: TRBJ2-5
cdr3_aa: CASSIISGSGETQYF
cdr3_nt: TGTGCCAGTAGTATAATTAGCGGGAGCGGGGAGACCCAGTACTTC

v_call: TRBV27
clone_size: -
d_call: TRBD1
j_call: TRBJ1-1
cdr3_aa: CASSPPDRRNTEAFF
cdr3_nt: TGTGCCAGCAGTCCACCGGACAGGCGGAACACTGAAGCTTTCTTT

v_call: TRBV30
clone_size: -
d_call: -
j_call: TRBJ1-2
cdr3_aa: CAWREAGNYGYTF
cdr3_nt: TGTGCCTGGAGAGAGGCTGGGAACTATGGCTACACCTTC

v_call: TRBV6-5
clone_size: -
d_call: -
j_call: TRBJ1-5
cdr3_aa: CASRLGANQPQHF
cdr3_nt: TGTGCCAGCCGTTTGGGCGCCAATCAGCCCCAGCATTTT

v_call: TRBV5-5
clone_size: -
d_call: TRBD1
j_call: TRBJ1-1
cdr3_aa: CASSPGGQGTEAFF
cdr3_nt: TGTGCCAGCAGCCCGGGAGGACAGGGCACTGAAGCTTTCTTT